This TCR beta chain is from a study of T-cell memory formation after mild COVID-19. As to this clonotype: Compared with germline, one end of the junction differs, possibly owing to a read error.

Germline V gene lookup returns CDR1 WSHSY and CDR2 SAAADI. CDR3 length: 15 residues. TCRdb re-analysed the 5' RACE reads in MiXCR, keeping a single row per CDR3 protein. Of some 320,000 distinct CDR3 sequences in the sample, around an eighth are singletons; the top ten hold under 25%. The chain has TRBV10-2 and TRBJ2-5, with a possible D match to TRBD1 (6 bases). The TCR was taken from a man between 18 and 29 years old who had mild COVID-19 (a few samples of this study predate the infection). Cell type and time point are not known. Sequenced input: PBMCs or a T cell subset sorted from them (not recorded which). For the CDR3, the DNA is TGCGACAGCAGTGAGTCAAGCAGGGGCGGGGAGACCCAGTACTTC. This codes for CDSSESSRGGETQYF.